These 21 T cell receptor beta chains share one sample of origin, sequenced in a study of blood T cell repertoires in COVID-19. Method: immunoSEQ multiplex PCR; TCRdb's copy keeps in-frame clones and lacks some. Here the sample spans a few hundred thousand clones, around 83% being singletons. Specimen: peripheral blood. These receptors were obtained from a woman between 70 and 85 years old with COVID-19, enrolled during active disease.

J is TRBJ2-3 and V is TRBV10-3, with TRBD2 matching over 8 bases. Trimming cost V 0 bases and J 2 bases; bases outside gene matches: 4. The CDR3 extends over 16 amino acids. Germline loops: CDR1 ENHRY, CDR2 SYGVKD. The CDR3 spells CAISESIGRATDTQYF. The CDR3 bases are TGTGCCATCAGTGAGTCTATCGGGAGGGCCACAGATACGCAGTATTTT.

Only one count was recorded for this clone. V gene TRBV7-6 combines with J gene TRBJ1-1, with 8 bases identical to TRBD1. The CDR3 runs to 16 residues. V was pared by 1 base and J by 3 bases, with 7 bases of the junction left unmatched. Germline V CDR1 and CDR2: SGHVS, FNYEAQ. CDR3 protein: CASSLEGQGADTEAFF. The CDR3 coding sequence is TGTGCCAGCAGCTTAGAAGGACAGGGAGCGGACACTGAAGCTTTCTTT.

J is TRBJ2-1 and V is TRBV28; 10 positions agree with TRBD2. Trimming removed 7 bases from V and 9 bases from J; junction bases left unmatched: 15. The germline V gene has CDR1 MDHEN and CDR2 SYDVKM. CDR3 length equals 16 residues. The chain's CDR3 is CASTAGAGGPSSEQFF. CDR3 DNA: TGTGCCAGCACCGCAGGAGCGGGAGGGCCCTCGAGTGAGCAGTTCTTC.

The V and J genes are TRBV2 and TRBJ2-4; no reliable D call. The CDR3 is 15 amino acids. Germline V CDR1 and CDR2: SNHLY, FYNNEI. Trimming removed 4 bases at V and 0 bases at J, with 10 bases between. In DNA form, the CDR3 reads TGTGCCAGCAGTGTCAGCGCTCTAGCCAAAAACATTCAGTACTTC. Translated: CASSVSALAKNIQYF. The full variable domain, with the rest looked up from reference TRBV2 and TRBJ2-4, is EPEVTQTPSHQVTQMGQEVILRCVPISNHLYFYWYRQILGQKVEFLVSFYNNEISEKSEIFDDQFSVERPDGSNFTLKIRSTKLEDSAMYFCASSVSALAKNIQYFGAGTRLSVL.

The chain is built from TRBV5-1 and TRBJ2-2; D gene ambiguous. There are 15 residues in the CDR3. Germline CDR1 and CDR2: SGHRS and YFSETQ. The V gene lost 5 bases and the J gene lost 4 bases, with 15 bases spanning the gap. This CDR3 is CASSAQASTTGELFF. The CDR3 DNA sequence: TGCGCCAGCAGTGCTCAGGCCTCGACCACCGGGGAGCTGTTTTTT.

This rearrangement joins TRBV20-1 to TRBJ2-3; D call uncertain. The CDR3 spans 11 residues. Germline loops: CDR1 DFQATT, CDR2 SNEGSKA (reference sequence). V dropped 3 bases and J dropped 4 bases, with 5 bases sitting between them. The CDR3 coding sequence is TGCAGTGCTAGTTATCCAGATACGCAGTATTTT. As protein: CSASYPDTQYF.

The J gene is TRBJ1-1, the V gene TRBV4-1, with 7 bases that match TRBD1. The V gene end was trimmed by 3 bases and the J gene end by 3 bases; junction bases not matched to a gene: 4. The CDR3 is 14 amino acids. Germline assignment: CDR1 MGHRA and CDR2 YSYEKL. The CDR3 bases are TGCGCCAGCAGCCATTACACAGGGGACACTGAAGCTTTCTTT. Amino acids: CASSHYTGDTEAFF.

The chain combines TRBV28 with TRBJ1-1; TRBD1 matches 8 bases. CDR1 is MDHEN, CDR2 SYDVKM, per germline. This CDR3 has 14 residues. With 4 bases clipped from V and 1 base from J, the junction kept 2 bases outside the gene matches. The CDR3 here is CASSSGTGNTEAFF. The DNA of the CDR3 is TGTGCCAGCAGTTCCGGGACAGGGAACACTGAAGCTTTCTTT. The variable domain in full, with the rest retrieved from reference TRBV28 and TRBJ1-1, is DVKVTQSSRYLVKRTGEKVFLECVQDMDHENMFWYRQDPGLGLRLIYFSYDVKMKEKGDIPEGYSVSREKKERFSLILESASTNQTSMYLCASSSGTGNTEAFFGQGTRLTVV.

Here the CDR3 DNA reads TGTGCCAGTAGTACCAGCGGGAGGCACCAAGAGACCCAGTACTTC. Encoded protein: CASSTSGRHQETQYF. V gene TRBV19 combines with J gene TRBJ2-5; TRBD2 aligns across 9 bases. This CDR3 is built from 15 residues. Trimming at V came to 4 bases and at J to 0 bases, leaving 3 bases not matched to a gene. Germline CDR1 reads LNHDA; CDR2 reads SQIVND (reference sequence).

The chain links TRBV15 to TRBJ2-1; 8 nucleotides match TRBD2. The germline V gene has CDR1 LNHNV and CDR2 YYDKDF (reference sequence). V lost 2 bases and J lost 8; bases outside the gene matches: 8. This CDR3 has 15 amino acids. CDR3 region: CATSRPGLAGDEQFF. The CDR3 nucleotides read TGTGCCACCAGCAGACCCGGACTAGCCGGCGATGAGCAGTTCTTC.

CDR3 amino acids: CASSPRWAGRTDTQYF. The CDR3 coding sequence is TGTGCCAGCAGCCCCCGGTGGGCGGGACGCACAGATACGCAGTATTTT. V gene TRBV7-2 combines with J gene TRBJ2-3, with D possibly TRBD2 on 6 matching bases. This CDR3 has 16 residues. Per the germline V gene, CDR1 is SGHTA and CDR2 is FQGNSA. V was trimmed by 5 bases and J by 1 base, leaving 16 bases between them.

The V and J genes are TRBV5-1 and TRBJ1-2, with 9 bases identical to TRBD1. Germline assignment: CDR1 SGHRS and CDR2 YFSETQ. J lost 2 bases, V lost 2 bases, and 10 bases had no gene match. This CDR3 has 17 residues. CDR3 sequence: CASSFKGQGLSNYGYTF. In DNA form, the CDR3 reads TGCGCCAGCAGCTTCAAGGGACAGGGCCTCTCAAACTATGGCTACACCTTC.

The CDR3 DNA sequence: TGTGCCAGCTCACGTGTGGGACAGGGGACAAAGGACTCTGGAAACACCATATATTTT. Its translation is CASSRVGQGTKDSGNTIYF. This chain joins TRBV18 and TRBJ1-3; 10 nucleotides agree with TRBD1. CDR3 size: 19 residues. Unmatched junction bases numbered 12, after V lost 4 bases and J lost 0 bases. Germline V gene sequence: CDR1 KGHSH, CDR2 LQKENI.

The J gene is TRBJ1-4, the V gene TRBV28, with 7 bases identical to TRBD1. The V segment lost 2 bases and the J segment 8 bases; nucleotides outside the gene matches: 5. CDR1 and CDR2 (germline): MDHEN, SYDVKM. The CDR3 totals 14 residues. The CDR3 nucleotides are TGTGCCAGCAGTTTAAAGACAGGGACCGAAAAACTGTTTTTT. Translation gives CASSLKTGTEKLFF. Together with reference TRBV28 and TRBJ1-4, the CDR3 gives the full variable domain: DVKVTQSSRYLVKRTGEKVFLECVQDMDHENMFWYRQDPGLGLRLIYFSYDVKMKEKGDIPEGYSVSREKKERFSLILESASTNQTSMYLCASSLKTGTEKLFFGSGTQLSVL.

This clone was recorded only once. The chain joins TRBV5-1 to TRBJ2-3, with D tentatively TRBD2 (6 bases). Trimming took 4 bases from V and 5 from J, leaving 11 bases between them. The CDR3 covers 13 residues. Germline V gene data show CDR1 as SGHRS and CDR2 as YFSETQ. For the CDR3, the DNA is TGCGCCAGCAGCCGGAGGGACGGAGATACGCAGTATTTT. Amino acid sequence: CASSRRDGDTQYF.

CDR3 bases: TGTGCCAGTACAGCCGGCCCGGGACTAGCGGGAGGGACCGGGGAGCTGTTTTTT. It codes for CASTAGPGLAGGTGELFF. The chain combines TRBV19 with TRBJ2-2; 16 nucleotides line up with TRBD2. Germline assignment: CDR1 LNHDA and CDR2 SQIVND (reference sequence). The CDR3 is made up of 18 amino acids. The junction had 10 bases not matched to a gene; V was cut back by 7 bases and J by 5 bases.

The chain is built from TRBV7-2 and TRBJ1-2; 9 bases match TRBD1. The CDR3 is made up of 15 amino acids. With 1 base clipped from V and 4 bases from J, the junction kept 4 bases outside the gene matches. CDR1 is SGHTA, CDR2 FQGNSA, per germline. CDR3 loop: CASSLVAGQGYGYTF. The DNA of the CDR3 is TGTGCCAGCAGCTTAGTGGCGGGACAGGGCTATGGCTACACCTTC.

This clone was found once. The chain combines TRBV19 with TRBJ1-5; D is ambiguous. Germline V gene sequence: CDR1 LNHDA, CDR2 SQIVND (reference sequence). This CDR3 spans 12 amino acids. V was shortened by 1 base and J by 6 bases, with 4 bases between the two germline ends. In DNA form, the CDR3 reads TGTGCCAGTAGTATAGGGAGTCAGCCCCAGCATTTT. It specifies CASSIGSQPQHF.

This chain links TRBV28 with TRBJ2-7; TRBD2 might be the D (5 bases). Trimming shortened V by 4 bases and J by 3 bases, and 19 bases separated the two germline ends. The CDR3 loop spans 16 amino acids. Germline V gene lookup returns CDR1 MDHEN and CDR2 SYDVKM. This CDR3 reads CASSSASAASFYEQYF. CDR3 coding DNA: TGTGCCAGCAGTTCAGCTTCAGCGGCTAGCTTCTACGAGCAGTACTTC.

This clone was observed a single time. The chain is built from TRBV7-2 and TRBJ1-5; 8 bases align to TRBD1. Germline assignment: CDR1 SGHTA and CDR2 FQGNSA. J gave up 6 bases and V 3 bases, and 7 bases lay outside the gene matches. This CDR3 contains 15 residues. In DNA form, the CDR3 reads TGTGCCAGCAGCTTGTGGACAGGGAGGGGTCAGCCCCAGCATTTT. Its protein product is CASSLWTGRGQPQHF.

This chain joins TRBV5-1 and TRBJ1-1; D gene uncertain. The CDR3 is made up of 13 amino acids. Trimming left V 0 bases short and J 4 bases short, with 7 bases between. CDR1 is SGHRS and CDR2 is YFSETQ in the germline V gene. The DNA of the CDR3 is TGCGCCAGCAGCTTGGCCCCCGGCACTGAAGCTTTCTTT. This sequence encodes CASSLAPGTEAFF.